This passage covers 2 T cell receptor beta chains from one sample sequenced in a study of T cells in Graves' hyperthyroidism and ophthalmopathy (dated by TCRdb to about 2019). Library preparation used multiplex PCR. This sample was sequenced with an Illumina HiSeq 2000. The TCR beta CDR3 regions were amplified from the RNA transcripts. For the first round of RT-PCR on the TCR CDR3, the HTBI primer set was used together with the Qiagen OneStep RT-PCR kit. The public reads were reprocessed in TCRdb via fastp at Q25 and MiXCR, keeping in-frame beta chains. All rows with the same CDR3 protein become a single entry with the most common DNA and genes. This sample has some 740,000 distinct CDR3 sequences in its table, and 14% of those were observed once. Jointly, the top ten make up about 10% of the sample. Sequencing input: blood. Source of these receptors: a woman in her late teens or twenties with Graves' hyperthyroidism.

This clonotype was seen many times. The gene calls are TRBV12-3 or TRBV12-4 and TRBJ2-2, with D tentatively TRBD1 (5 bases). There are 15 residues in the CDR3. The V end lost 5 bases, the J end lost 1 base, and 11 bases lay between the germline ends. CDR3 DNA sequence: TGTGCCAGCAGTGCTAGGGGTCGGAACACCGGGGAGCTGTTTTTT. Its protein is CASSARGRNTGELFF.

The chain's CDR3 is CASSYSTGGGTDTQYF. CDR3 sequence (DNA): TGTGCCAGCAGTTACTCGACGGGAGGCGGTACAGATACGCAGTATTTT. This rearrangement joins TRBV6-2 or TRBV6-3 to TRBJ2-3; TRBD2 matches at 7 bases. CDR1 is MNHEY and CDR2 is SVGEGT in the germline V gene. The CDR3 runs to 16 residues. Unmatched junction bases numbered 6, after V lost 0 bases and J lost 3 bases.